Listed here is a single TCR beta chain. Every subset's genomic DNA went evenly onto several immunoSEQ plates. Profiled with immunoSEQ multiplex PCR; TCRdb holds only in-frame clones, not every one. The table includes a few hundred thousand clones, around nine tenths detected once. The CDR3 runs to 16 residues. The V gene end was trimmed by 5 bases and the J gene end by 4 bases; junction bases not matched to a gene: 13. CDR1 and CDR2 (germline): SGHVS, FQNEAQ. The sample belongs to a study of shared clonotypes between healthy human individuals. The donors were adults (healthy and HIV-negative) with no recent acute infections or vaccinations.

V gene TRBV7-8 combines with J gene TRBJ1-2, with TRBD1 matching over 7 bases. What was sequenced was memory CD8+ T cells sorted from blood. Subset indicated: CD45RO+ cells pooled with CCR7-negative TemRA cells. This TCR came from a young man in good health. CDR3 residues: CASSVGDRLRGYGYTF. The DNA for the CDR3 is TGTGCCAGCAGCGTCGGGGACAGACTAAGGGGCTATGGCTACACCTTC.